Below, one TCR beta chain is given with its context. The data belong to a study of blood T cell repertoires in COVID-19. Study context: COVID-19 samples collected from the United States, Italy and Spain covered acute and convalescent phases. T cells, B-cell-depleted T cells, or PBMCs provided the cDNA or gDNA that served as material.

Per the authors' pipeline: Cell counts per sample came from amplifying reference gene primers. The protocol was immunoSEQ multiplex PCR, while the TCRdb copy is restricted to in-frame clones and leaves out a portion. V and J calls plus clone size are reproduced from that table; the DNA served to infer D and trimming. The table has about 230,000 clones, around 78% seen once. V lost 2 bases, J lost 1 base, and 9 bases lay in between. The CDR3 loop spans 14 amino acids. Germline V lookup: CDR1 SGHRS, CDR2 YFSETQ. This sequence joins TRBV5-1 and TRBJ2-5; D perhaps matches TRBD1 (6 bases). Sequencing was performed on peripheral blood. The receptor comes from an older woman with active or convalescent COVID-19. The CDR3 nucleotides are TGCGCCAGCAGCTTCCTAGGGGGCCAAGAGACCCAGTACTTC. Protein sequence: CASSFLGGQETQYF.